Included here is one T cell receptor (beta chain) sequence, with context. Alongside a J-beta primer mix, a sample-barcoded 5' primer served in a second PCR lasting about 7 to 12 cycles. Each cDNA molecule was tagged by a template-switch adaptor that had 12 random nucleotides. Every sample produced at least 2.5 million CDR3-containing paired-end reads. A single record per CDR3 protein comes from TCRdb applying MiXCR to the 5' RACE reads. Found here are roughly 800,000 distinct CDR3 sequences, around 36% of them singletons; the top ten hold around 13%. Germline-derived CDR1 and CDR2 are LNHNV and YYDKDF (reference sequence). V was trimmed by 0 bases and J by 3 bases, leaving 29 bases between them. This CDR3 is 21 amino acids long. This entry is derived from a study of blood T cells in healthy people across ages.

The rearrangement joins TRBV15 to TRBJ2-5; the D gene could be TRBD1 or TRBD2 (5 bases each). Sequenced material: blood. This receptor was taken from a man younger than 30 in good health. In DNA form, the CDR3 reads TGTGCCACCAGCAGAGATGGGGACGCAGATGTAGGGTGGTCCCTTAAAGAGACCCAGTACTTC. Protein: CATSRDGDADVGWSLKETQYF. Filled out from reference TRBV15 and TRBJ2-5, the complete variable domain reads DAMVIQNPRYQVTQFGKPVTLSCSQTLNHNVMYWYQQKSSQAPKLLFHYYDKDFNNEADTPDNFQSRRPNTSFCFLDIRSPGLGDTAMYLCATSRDGDADVGWSLKETQYFGPGTRLLVL.